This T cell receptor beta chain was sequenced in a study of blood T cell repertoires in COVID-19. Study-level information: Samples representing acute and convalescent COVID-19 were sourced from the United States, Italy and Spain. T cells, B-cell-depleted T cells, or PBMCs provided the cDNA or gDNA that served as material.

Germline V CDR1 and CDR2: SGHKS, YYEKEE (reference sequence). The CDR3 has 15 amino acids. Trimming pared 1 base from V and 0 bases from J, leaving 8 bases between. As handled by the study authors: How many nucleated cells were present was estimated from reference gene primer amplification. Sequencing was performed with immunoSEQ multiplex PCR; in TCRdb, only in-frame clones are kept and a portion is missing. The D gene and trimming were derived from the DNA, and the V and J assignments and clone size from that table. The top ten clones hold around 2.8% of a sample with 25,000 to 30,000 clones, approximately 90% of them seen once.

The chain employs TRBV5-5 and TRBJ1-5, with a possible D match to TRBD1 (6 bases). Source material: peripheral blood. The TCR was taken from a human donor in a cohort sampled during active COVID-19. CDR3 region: CASSLRQASNQPQHF. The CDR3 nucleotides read TGTGCCAGCAGCTTGAGACAGGCTAGCAATCAGCCCCAGCATTTT.